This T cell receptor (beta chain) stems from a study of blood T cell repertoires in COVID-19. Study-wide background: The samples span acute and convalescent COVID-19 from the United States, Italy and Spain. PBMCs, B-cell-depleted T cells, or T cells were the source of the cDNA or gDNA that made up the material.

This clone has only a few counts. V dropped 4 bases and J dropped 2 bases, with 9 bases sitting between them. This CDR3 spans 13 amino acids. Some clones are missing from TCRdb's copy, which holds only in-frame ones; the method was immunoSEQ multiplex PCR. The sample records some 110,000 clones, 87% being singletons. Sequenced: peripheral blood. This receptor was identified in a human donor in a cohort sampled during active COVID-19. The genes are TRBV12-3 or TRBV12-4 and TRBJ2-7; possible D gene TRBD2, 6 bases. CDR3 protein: CASSSSDAYEQYF. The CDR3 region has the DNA TGTGCCAGCAGTTCTAGCGACGCCTACGAGCAGTACTTC.